These 10 T cell receptor beta chains came from one sample sequenced in a study of blood T cell repertoires in COVID-19. Generated by immunoSEQ multiplex PCR, the TCRdb table keeps only in-frame clones and is missing some. The sample lists about 240,000 clones, 80% to 90% occurring once. The sequenced material came from peripheral blood. The receptor set was obtained from a man aged 55 to 70 with acute or convalescent COVID-19.

This clone was detected only a few times. The rearrangement uses TRBV28 and TRBJ1-4; perhaps TRBD1 as D (5 bases). Germline V CDR1 and CDR2: MDHEN, SYDVKM. Trimming removed 8 bases at V and 10 bases at J, with 20 bases between. This CDR3 is 14 amino acids long. The CDR3 DNA is TGTGCCAGCCTGAGGACATCACAGGCGCTAAAACTGTTTTTT. Its translation is CASLRTSQALKLFF.

As to this clone: Other DNA sequences within the sample encode an identical CDR3. The chain carries TRBV9 and TRBJ2-2, with a possible D match to TRBD2 (6 bases). V shed 2 bases and J shed 6 bases, with 11 bases lying between them. CDR3 size: 14 residues. Germline CDR1 is SGDLS and CDR2 is YYNGEE. The DNA of the CDR3 is TGTGCCAGCAGCGTCGTGGGAGGAGCCGGGGAGCTGTTTTTT. Translated: CASSVVGGAGELFF.

The chain carries TRBV5-1 and TRBJ2-7, with 7 bases aligning to TRBD1. Per the germline V gene, CDR1 is SGHRS and CDR2 is YFSETQ. With V trimmed by 1 base and J by 2 bases, 6 bases remained unmatched. CDR3 length equals 15 residues. For the CDR3, the DNA is TGCGCCAGCAGCTTGAATGCAGGGGGTACCTACGAGCAGTACTTC. Amino acids: CASSLNAGGTYEQYF.

The V call is TRBV11-3, the J call TRBJ1-1; tentatively, D is TRBD1 (5 bases). The CDR3 spans 16 residues. With 7 bases removed from V and 3 bases from J, the gap between germline ends came to 21 bases. The germline V gene has CDR1 SGHNT and CDR2 YENEEA. The CDR3 DNA reads TGTGCCAGCAACCGGGGGGTGGCAGGAGGACACACTGAAGCTTTCTTT. This codes for CASNRGVAGGHTEAFF.

This clone was picked up one time. This rearrangement joins TRBV4-3 to TRBJ2-2; 7 bases line up with TRBD1. This CDR3 is built from 17 residues. Per germline, CDR1 LGHNA and CDR2 YSLEER. Trimming took 3 bases from V and 4 from J; bases not matched to a gene: 11. CDR3 loop: CASSQTLGQIVTGELFF. DNA of the CDR3: TGCGCCAGCAGCCAGACACTGGGACAGATAGTCACCGGGGAGCTGTTTTTT.

The chain joins TRBV11-2 to TRBJ2-1, with 10 bases that match TRBD2. V trimming: 1 base; J trimming: 3 bases; junction bases outside the gene matches: 0. The CDR3 spans 15 residues. Per germline, CDR1 SGHAT and CDR2 FQNNGV. Written as DNA, the CDR3 is TGTGCCAGCAGCTTAGGGACTAGCGGCTACAATGAGCAGTTCTTC. Amino acids: CASSLGTSGYNEQFF.

V gene TRBV5-4 combines with J gene TRBJ2-7; 10 positions agree with TRBD1. CDR1 SGHNT and CDR2 YYREEE come from the germline V gene (reference sequence). The CDR3 length is 15 residues. Trimming cost V 3 bases and J 4 bases; bases outside gene matches: 7. The CDR3 is CASSSGQGVSYEQYF. For the CDR3, the DNA is TGTGCCAGCAGCTCCGGACAGGGGGTATCATACGAGCAGTACTTC.

This chain connects TRBV6-2 or TRBV6-3 to TRBJ1-1; TRBD1 aligns across 11 bases. V shed 4 bases and J 4 bases; nucleotides not matched to a gene: 8. The CDR3 is 16 amino acids. Looked up from germline, CDR1 is MNHEY and CDR2 is SVGEGT. Here the CDR3 reads CASSSGQGAWITEAFF. DNA for the CDR3: TGTGCCAGCAGTTCTGGACAGGGGGCATGGATCACTGAAGCTTTCTTT.

The rearrangement links TRBV2 to TRBJ2-5, with a weak D call TRBD2 (6 bases). CDR1 is SNHLY and CDR2 is FYNNEI in the germline V gene. CDR3 length: 13 residues. Trimming removed 8 bases from V and 4 bases from J, with 14 bases in between. CDR3 DNA sequence: TGTGCCAGCTCGATGGGAGGTAGAGAGACCCAGTACTTC. Translating gives CASSMGGRETQYF.

The chain joins TRBV9 to TRBJ1-5, with unresolved D. Trimming cost V 0 bases and J 3 bases, with 10 bases left between them. CDR1 SGDLS and CDR2 YYNGEE come from the germline V gene. The CDR3 loop spans 15 amino acids. CDR3 amino acids: CASSVGSGNNQPQHF. In DNA form, the CDR3 reads TGTGCCAGCAGCGTAGGTTCGGGAAACAATCAGCCCCAGCATTTT.